What follows are 4 T cell receptor beta chains derived from one specimen sequenced in a study of T cell responses to AZD1222 COVID-19 vaccine listed by TCRdb under 2021. Library preparation used the immunoSEQ multiplex PCR assay. TCRdb obtained this table from immuneACCESS and retained in-frame rearrangements with V and J assigned. These tables miss some clones; where compared with another copy, unresolved V genes account for less than half of the shortfall, and the remainder is unexplained. The table for this sample lists about 110,000 clones; less than 95% of them were counted only once. The ten largest clones take up roughly 7.8% of the sample. Reading the label with the study, this specimen's time point is: baseline before first vaccination. The sequences come from peripheral blood, collected on day 0 of AZD1222 vaccination. The receptors shown here come from an adult in good health.

The chain recombines TRBV29-1 with TRBJ1-5, with 8 bases lining up with TRBD1. This CDR3 is built from 14 residues. J gave up 0 bases and V 6 bases, and 4 bases lay outside the gene matches. Germline-derived CDR1 and CDR2 are SQVTM and ANQGSEA. The DNA for the CDR3 is TGCAGCGTCGCGACAGGGGCTAGCAATCAGCCCCAGCATTTT. As protein: CSVATGASNQPQHF.

This rearrangement joins TRBV27 to TRBJ1-1; D unclear. Germline CDR1 is MNHEY and CDR2 is SMNVEV (reference sequence). CDR3 length equals 14 residues. V shed 3 bases and J shed 0 bases, with 8 bases lying between them. The CDR3 DNA reads TGTGCCAGCAGTTTCAAGTCGATGAACACTGAAGCTTTCTTT. It is translated as CASSFKSMNTEAFF.

The rearrangement links TRBV11-2 to TRBJ2-3; D is possibly TRBD2 (6 bases). In germline, CDR1 is SGHAT, CDR2 FQNNGV. The ends were cut back, 5 bases at V and 2 bases at J, with 20 bases in the middle. The CDR3 contains 17 residues. This CDR3 reads CASSPSRWDLITDTQYF. The CDR3 DNA sequence: TGTGCCAGCAGCCCGAGTCGCTGGGACTTGATCACAGATACGCAGTATTTT.

This rearrangement joins TRBV28 to TRBJ1-5; D is perhaps TRBD1 (5 bases). The V end lost 6 bases, the J end lost 1 base, and 10 bases lay between the germline ends. CDR3 length equals 14 residues. Germline V lookup: CDR1 MDHEN, CDR2 SYDVKM. CDR3 coding DNA: TGTGCCAGCAGAGGGACGGCCAGCAATCAGCCCCAGCATTTT. This translates into CASRGTASNQPQHF.